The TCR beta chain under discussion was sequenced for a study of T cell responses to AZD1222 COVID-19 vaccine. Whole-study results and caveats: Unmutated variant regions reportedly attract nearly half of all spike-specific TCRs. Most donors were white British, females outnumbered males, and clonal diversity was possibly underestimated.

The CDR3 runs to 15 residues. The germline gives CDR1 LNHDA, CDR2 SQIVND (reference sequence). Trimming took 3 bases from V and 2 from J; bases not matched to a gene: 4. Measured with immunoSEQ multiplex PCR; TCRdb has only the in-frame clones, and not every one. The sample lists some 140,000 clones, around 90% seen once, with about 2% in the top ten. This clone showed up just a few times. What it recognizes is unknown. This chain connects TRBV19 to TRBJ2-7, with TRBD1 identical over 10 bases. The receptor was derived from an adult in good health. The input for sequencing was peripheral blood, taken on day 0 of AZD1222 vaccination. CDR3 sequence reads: CASSIGGTGAYEQYF. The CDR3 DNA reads TGTGCCAGTAGTATCGGAGGGACAGGGGCCTACGAGCAGTACTTC.